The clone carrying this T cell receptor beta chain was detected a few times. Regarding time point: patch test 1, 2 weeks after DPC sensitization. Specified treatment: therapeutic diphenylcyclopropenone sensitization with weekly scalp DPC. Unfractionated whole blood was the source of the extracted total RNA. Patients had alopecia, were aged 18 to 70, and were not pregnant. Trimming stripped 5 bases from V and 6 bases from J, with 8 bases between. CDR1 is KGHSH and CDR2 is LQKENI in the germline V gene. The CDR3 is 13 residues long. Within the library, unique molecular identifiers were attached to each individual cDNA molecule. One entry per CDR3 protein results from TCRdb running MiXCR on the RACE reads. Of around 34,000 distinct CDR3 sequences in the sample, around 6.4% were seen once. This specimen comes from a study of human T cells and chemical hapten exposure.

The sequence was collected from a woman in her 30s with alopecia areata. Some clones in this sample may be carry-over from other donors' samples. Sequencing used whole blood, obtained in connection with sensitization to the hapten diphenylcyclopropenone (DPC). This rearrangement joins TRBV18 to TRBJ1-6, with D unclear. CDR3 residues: CASSASANSPLHF. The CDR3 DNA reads TGTGCCAGCTCAGCGTCCGCTAATTCACCCCTCCACTTT.